This TCR beta chain stems from a study of neurological immune-mediated disorders. There are a few counts of this clonotype. TCRdb analysed the 5' RACE reads with MiXCR anew, one entry per CDR3 protein. The data show under 75,000 distinct CDR3 sequences, with roughly 3.5% seen just once and roughly 6.6% held by the top ten. This CDR3 has 16 residues. The J segment lost 2 bases and the V segment lost 2 bases, leaving 8 bases of the junction unmatched. Germline assignment: CDR1 SGHDN and CDR2 FVKESK. The origin of this receptor is a woman aged 55-70 years with multiple sclerosis. The sample comprised PBMCs. The rearrangement uses TRBV14 and TRBJ2-5, with 7 bases identical to TRBD1. The CDR3 nucleotides read TGTGCCAGCAGCCAAACACAGGGGAACTGGCAAGAGACCCAGTACTTC. Amino acid sequence: CASSQTQGNWQETQYF.